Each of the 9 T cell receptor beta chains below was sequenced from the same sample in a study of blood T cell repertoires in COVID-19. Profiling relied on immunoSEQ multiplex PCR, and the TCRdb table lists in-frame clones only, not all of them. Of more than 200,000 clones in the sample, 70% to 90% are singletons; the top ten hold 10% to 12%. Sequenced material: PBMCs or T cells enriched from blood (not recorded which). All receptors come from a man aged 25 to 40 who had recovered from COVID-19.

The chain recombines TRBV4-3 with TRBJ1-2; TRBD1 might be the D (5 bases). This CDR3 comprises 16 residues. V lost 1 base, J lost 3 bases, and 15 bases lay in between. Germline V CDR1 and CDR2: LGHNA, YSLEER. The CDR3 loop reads CASSQAGGRTDYGYTF. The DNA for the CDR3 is TGCGCCAGCAGCCAAGCCGGGGGACGAACTGACTATGGCTACACCTTC.

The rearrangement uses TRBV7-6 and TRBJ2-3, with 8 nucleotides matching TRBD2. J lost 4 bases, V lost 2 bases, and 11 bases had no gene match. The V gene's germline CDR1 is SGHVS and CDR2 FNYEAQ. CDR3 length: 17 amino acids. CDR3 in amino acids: CASSLYSGGARPDTQYF. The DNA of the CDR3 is TGTGCCAGCAGCTTATATTCCGGGGGGGCCCGCCCAGATACGCAGTATTTT.

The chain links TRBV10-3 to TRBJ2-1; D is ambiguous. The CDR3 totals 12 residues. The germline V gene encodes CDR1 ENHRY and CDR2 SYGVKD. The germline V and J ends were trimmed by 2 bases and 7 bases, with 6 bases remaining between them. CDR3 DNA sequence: TGTGCCATCAGTGAGGAGGTTAATGAGCAGTTCTTC. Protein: CAISEEVNEQFF.

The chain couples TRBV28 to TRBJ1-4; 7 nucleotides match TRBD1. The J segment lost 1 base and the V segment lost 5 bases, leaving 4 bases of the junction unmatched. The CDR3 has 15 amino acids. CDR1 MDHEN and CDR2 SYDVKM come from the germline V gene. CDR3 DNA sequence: TGTGCCAGCAGTCTAGCAGGGGGAACTAATGAAAAACTGTTTTTT. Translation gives CASSLAGGTNEKLFF.

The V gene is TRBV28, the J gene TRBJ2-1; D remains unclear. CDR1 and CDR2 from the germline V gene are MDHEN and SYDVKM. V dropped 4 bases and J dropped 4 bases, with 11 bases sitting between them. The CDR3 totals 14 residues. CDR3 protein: CASSSETSYNEQFF. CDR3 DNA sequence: TGTGCCAGCAGTTCGGAGACTTCATACAATGAGCAGTTCTTC.

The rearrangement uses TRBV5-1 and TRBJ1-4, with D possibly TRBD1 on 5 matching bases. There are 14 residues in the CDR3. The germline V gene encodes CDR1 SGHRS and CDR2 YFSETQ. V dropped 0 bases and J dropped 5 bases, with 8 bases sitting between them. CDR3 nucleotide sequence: TGCGCCAGCAGCTTGGATGGACAAAATGAAAAACTGTTTTTT. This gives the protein CASSLDGQNEKLFF.

The CDR3 protein is CASRNNPGTANYGYTF. CDR3 coding DNA: TGTGCCAGCAGGAACAATCCGGGGACAGCTAACTATGGCTACACCTTC. J is TRBJ1-2 and V is TRBV28, with 7 bases fitting TRBD1. This CDR3 has 16 amino acids. V shed 6 bases, J shed 0 bases, and the junction held 10 bases outside the gene matches. From germline, CDR1 is MDHEN and CDR2 SYDVKM.

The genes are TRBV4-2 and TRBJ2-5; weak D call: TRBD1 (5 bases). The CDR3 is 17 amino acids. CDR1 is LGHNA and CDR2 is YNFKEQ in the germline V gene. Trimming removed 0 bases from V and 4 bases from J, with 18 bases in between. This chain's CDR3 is CASSQEYKGGRGETQYF. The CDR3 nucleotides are TGTGCCAGCAGCCAAGAGTATAAGGGTGGTAGGGGAGAGACCCAGTACTTC.

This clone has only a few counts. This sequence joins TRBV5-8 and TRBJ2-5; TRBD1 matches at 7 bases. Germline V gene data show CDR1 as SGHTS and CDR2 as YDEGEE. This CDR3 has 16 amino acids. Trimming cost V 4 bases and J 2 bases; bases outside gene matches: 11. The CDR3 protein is CASSRTGTVPQETQYF. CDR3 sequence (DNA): TGTGCCAGCAGCCGCACCGGGACAGTGCCTCAAGAGACCCAGTACTTC.